These T cell receptor beta chains were read from a single sample in a study of T cells after yellow fever vaccination. TCRdb redid the calling of the 5' RACE reads with MiXCR, one entry per CDR3 protein. The sample includes 120,000 or so distinct CDR3 sequences, around 15% seen only once; the top ten take roughly two fifths. Sequences were derived from CD8+ T cells sorted from PBMCs, sampled 5 days after the yellow fever booster vaccination. All receptors derive from a young man who received the YFV17D yellow fever vaccine. Each CDR3 is given with its conserved first and last residue. Fields, in order: clone size, V gene, D gene, J gene, CDR3 protein, CDR3 DNA. The D gene is left open where the match is weak. For some rows the clone size is stated as once, few or many, or as a class when expanded; others skip it.

clone size: few
V gene: TRBV6-1
D gene: .
J gene: TRBJ2-7
CDR3 protein: CASGPGHLTYEQYF
CDR3 DNA: TGTGCCAGCGGCCCAGGACACCTAACCTACGAGCAGTACTTC

clone size: few
V gene: TRBV7-6
D gene: TRBD1
J gene: TRBJ2-7
CDR3 protein: CASSPGTGDPYEQYF
CDR3 DNA: TGTGCCAGCAGCCCCGGGACAGGGGACCCCTACGAGCAGTACTTC

clone size: .
V gene: TRBV19
D gene: .
J gene: TRBJ2-2
CDR3 protein: CASSTQIPGELFF
CDR3 DNA: TGTGCCAGTAGTACTCAAATCCCCGGGGAGCTGTTTTTT

clone size: few
V gene: TRBV12-3/TRBV12-4
D gene: .
J gene: TRBJ2-7
CDR3 protein: CASSLGGPAYEQYF
CDR3 DNA: TGTGCCAGCAGTTTGGGGGGCCCTGCCTACGAGCAGTACTTC

clone size: .
V gene: TRBV12-3/TRBV12-4
D gene: .
J gene: TRBJ1-4
CDR3 protein: CASSAGTSGEKLFF
CDR3 DNA: TGTGCCAGCAGTGCCGGGACTTCGGGAGAAAAACTGTTTTTT

clone size: many
V gene: TRBV4-1
D gene: .
J gene: TRBJ2-7
CDR3 protein: CASSQVELAIYEQYF
CDR3 DNA: TGCGCCAGCAGCCAAGTGGAACTAGCCATCTACGAGCAGTACTTC

clone size: many
V gene: TRBV23-1
D gene: .
J gene: TRBJ2-6
CDR3 protein: CASRQGGANVLTF
CDR3 DNA: TGCGCCAGCAGACAGGGTGGGGCCAACGTCCTGACTTTC

clone size: many
V gene: TRBV25-1
D gene: .
J gene: TRBJ2-1
CDR3 protein: CASSDDGFSYNEQFF
CDR3 DNA: TGTGCCAGCAGTGACGACGGATTCTCCTACAATGAGCAGTTCTTC

clone size: .
V gene: TRBV4-1
D gene: .
J gene: TRBJ1-5
CDR3 protein: CASSPVAGGENQPQHF
CDR3 DNA: TGCGCCAGCAGCCCCGTCGCGGGGGGCGAAAATCAGCCCCAGCATTTT

clone size: many
V gene: TRBV20-1
D gene: .
J gene: TRBJ1-6
CDR3 protein: CSARDGGQINSPLHF
CDR3 DNA: TGCAGTGCTAGAGATGGCGGACAAATTAATTCACCCCTCCACTTT

clone size: few
V gene: TRBV6-2/TRBV6-3
D gene: .
J gene: TRBJ2-3
CDR3 protein: CASSFFHSVTQYF
CDR3 DNA: TGTGCCAGCAGTTTTTTTCACTCAGTTACGCAGTATTTT

clone size: .
V gene: TRBV3-1
D gene: .
J gene: TRBJ2-7
CDR3 protein: CASSSYPGADYEQYF
CDR3 DNA: TGTGCCAGCAGCTCATACCCGGGGGCCGACTACGAGCAGTACTTC

clone size: few
V gene: TRBV29-1
D gene: .
J gene: TRBJ1-1
CDR3 protein: CSVVIAEAFF
CDR3 DNA: TGCAGCGTTGTGATAGCTGAAGCTTTCTTT

clone size: .
V gene: TRBV4-2
D gene: .
J gene: TRBJ1-1
CDR3 protein: CASSPPRSGAGPEAFF
CDR3 DNA: TGTGCCAGCAGCCCGCCCCGGTCAGGGGCTGGCCCTGAAGCTTTCTTT

clone size: many
V gene: TRBV6-5
D gene: TRBD2
J gene: TRBJ2-1
CDR3 protein: CASSYSPGGEQFF
CDR3 DNA: TGTGCCAGCAGTTACAGTCCGGGAGGTGAGCAGTTCTTC

clone size: .
V gene: TRBV6-2/TRBV6-3
D gene: .
J gene: TRBJ2-4
CDR3 protein: CAREGNIQYF
CDR3 DNA: TGTGCCAGGGAGGGCAACATTCAGTACTTC

clone size: few
V gene: TRBV12-3/TRBV12-4
D gene: .
J gene: TRBJ1-2
CDR3 protein: CASSWTSNYGYTF
CDR3 DNA: TGTGCCAGCAGTTGGACATCCAACTATGGCTACACCTTC

clone size: .
V gene: TRBV29-1
D gene: TRBD1
J gene: TRBJ2-5
CDR3 protein: CSGKSRDREETQYF
CDR3 DNA: TGCAGCGGCAAGAGCCGGGACAGGGAAGAGACCCAGTACTTC

clone size: few
V gene: TRBV6-2/TRBV6-3
D gene: .
J gene: TRBJ2-7
CDR3 protein: CASSYRSEQYF
CDR3 DNA: TGTGCCAGCAGTTACAGGTCGGAGCAGTACTTC

clone size: .
V gene: TRBV19
D gene: .
J gene: TRBJ1-2
CDR3 protein: CASAQGFGYTF
CDR3 DNA: TGTGCCAGCGCTCAAGGATTTGGCTACACCTTC

clone size: .
V gene: TRBV4-1
D gene: .
J gene: TRBJ2-5
CDR3 protein: CASSQDLGQETQYF
CDR3 DNA: TGCGCCAGCAGCCAAGATTTGGGCCAAGAGACCCAGTACTTC

clone size: .
V gene: TRBV15
D gene: TRBD1
J gene: TRBJ1-5
CDR3 protein: CATSNRDRGYNQPQHF
CDR3 DNA: TGTGCCACCAGCAACCGGGACAGGGGATACAATCAGCCCCAGCATTTT

clone size: .
V gene: TRBV7-2
D gene: .
J gene: TRBJ2-5
CDR3 protein: CASSLGLTGTETQYF
CDR3 DNA: TGTGCCAGCAGCTTGGGGCTCACAGGGACTGAGACCCAGTACTTC

clone size: few
V gene: TRBV29-1
D gene: TRBD1
J gene: TRBJ2-5
CDR3 protein: CSVERQGALQETQYF
CDR3 DNA: TGCAGCGTTGAAAGACAGGGGGCACTTCAAGAGACCCAGTACTTC

clone size: few
V gene: TRBV4-3
D gene: TRBD2
J gene: TRBJ2-7
CDR3 protein: CASSPSGGGSYEQYF
CDR3 DNA: TGCGCCAGCAGCCCCTCGGGCGGGGGGTCGTACGAGCAGTACTTC

clone size: .
V gene: TRBV29-1
D gene: .
J gene: TRBJ2-5
CDR3 protein: CSVQLPGLQETQYF
CDR3 DNA: TGCAGCGTTCAGCTTCCGGGTTTACAAGAGACCCAGTACTTC

clone size: .
V gene: TRBV11-2
D gene: TRBD1
J gene: TRBJ2-2
CDR3 protein: CASSLGQGAGELFF
CDR3 DNA: TGTGCCAGCAGCTTAGGTCAGGGGGCCGGGGAGCTGTTTTTT

clone size: many
V gene: TRBV12-3/TRBV12-4
D gene: .
J gene: TRBJ2-7
CDR3 protein: CASSLIDISYEQYF
CDR3 DNA: TGTGCCAGCAGCTTAATAGACATCTCTTACGAGCAGTACTTC

clone size: few
V gene: TRBV25-1
D gene: TRBD2
J gene: TRBJ2-7
CDR3 protein: CASSGRGGASYEQYF
CDR3 DNA: TGTGCCAGCAGTGGACGCGGGGGGGCTTCCTACGAGCAGTACTTC

clone size: .
V gene: TRBV3-1
D gene: .
J gene: TRBJ1-1
CDR3 protein: CASSQAGSGNTEAFF
CDR3 DNA: TGTGCCAGCAGCCAAGCGGGCAGTGGGAACACTGAAGCTTTCTTT

clone size: many
V gene: TRBV9
D gene: TRBD1
J gene: TRBJ2-7
CDR3 protein: CARQGPSYEQYF
CDR3 DNA: TGTGCCAGACAGGGGCCTTCCTACGAGCAGTACTTC

clone size: .
V gene: TRBV6-2/TRBV6-3
D gene: TRBD1
J gene: TRBJ1-5
CDR3 protein: CASSQGQGLQPQHF
CDR3 DNA: TGTGCCAGCAGTCAGGGACAGGGGTTACAGCCCCAGCATTTT

clone size: few
V gene: TRBV6-6
D gene: .
J gene: TRBJ2-3
CDR3 protein: CASNIDTRRDTQYF
CDR3 DNA: TGTGCCAGCAATATCGACACCCGAAGAGATACGCAGTATTTT

clone size: few
V gene: TRBV5-1
D gene: .
J gene: TRBJ1-3
CDR3 protein: CASSPSGNTIYF
CDR3 DNA: TGCGCCAGCAGCCCGTCCGGAAACACCATATATTTT

clone size: few
V gene: TRBV7-2
D gene: .
J gene: TRBJ2-1
CDR3 protein: CASGGLNNEQFF
CDR3 DNA: TGTGCCAGCGGGGGACTGAACAATGAGCAGTTCTTC

clone size: .
V gene: TRBV18
D gene: .
J gene: TRBJ2-5
CDR3 protein: CASSSPVRQEAQYF
CDR3 DNA: TGTGCCAGCTCCTCCCCGGTTAGACAAGAAGCCCAGTACTTC

clone size: .
V gene: TRBV29-1
D gene: .
J gene: TRBJ2-5
CDR3 protein: CSVEDPRMTSQETQYF
CDR3 DNA: TGCAGCGTTGAAGATCCACGGATGACTTCGCAGGAGACCCAGTACTTC

clone size: few
V gene: TRBV20-1
D gene: .
J gene: TRBJ1-2
CDR3 protein: CSARVIGQGYYGYTF
CDR3 DNA: TGCAGTGCTAGAGTGATCGGCCAGGGGTACTATGGCTACACCTTC

clone size: few
V gene: TRBV6-1
D gene: TRBD2
J gene: TRBJ2-2
CDR3 protein: CASTWGLAVNTGELFF
CDR3 DNA: TGTGCCAGCACCTGGGGACTAGCGGTTAACACCGGGGAGCTGTTTTTT

clone size: .
V gene: TRBV4-1
D gene: .
J gene: TRBJ2-3
CDR3 protein: CASSQDGQITDTQYF
CDR3 DNA: TGCGCCAGCAGCCAAGATGGGCAAATCACAGATACGCAGTATTTT

clone size: many
V gene: TRBV4-2
D gene: .
J gene: TRBJ1-1
CDR3 protein: CASSRGGTEAFF
CDR3 DNA: TGTGCCAGCAGCCGTGGGGGGACTGAAGCTTTCTTT

clone size: .
V gene: TRBV7-9
D gene: TRBD1
J gene: TRBJ1-1
CDR3 protein: CASSLAGSLRGSEAFF
CDR3 DNA: TGTGCCAGCAGCTTAGCAGGCTCTCTCAGGGGGAGTGAAGCTTTCTTT

clone size: few
V gene: TRBV29-1
D gene: .
J gene: TRBJ2-2
CDR3 protein: CSVGVLGELFF
CDR3 DNA: TGCAGCGTAGGGGTTCTCGGGGAGCTGTTTTTT

clone size: .
V gene: TRBV24-1
D gene: .
J gene: TRBJ2-2
CDR3 protein: CATSDSRIWNTGELFF
CDR3 DNA: TGTGCCACCAGTGATTCCCGAATATGGAACACCGGGGAGCTGTTTTTT

clone size: .
V gene: TRBV25-1
D gene: .
J gene: TRBJ2-3
CDR3 protein: CASSGASADTQYF
CDR3 DNA: TGTGCCAGCAGTGGTGCCAGCGCGGATACGCAGTATTTT

clone size: .
V gene: TRBV10-3
D gene: TRBD1
J gene: TRBJ2-5
CDR3 protein: CAISASRDREETQYF
CDR3 DNA: TGTGCCATCAGTGCGTCCCGGGACAGGGAAGAGACCCAGTACTTC

clone size: .
V gene: TRBV19
D gene: .
J gene: TRBJ2-2
CDR3 protein: CASNRRPNTGELFF
CDR3 DNA: TGTGCCAGTAATCGGCGGCCGAACACCGGGGAGCTGTTTTTT

clone size: .
V gene: TRBV9
D gene: .
J gene: TRBJ2-3
CDR3 protein: CASSVGVDPDTQYF
CDR3 DNA: TGTGCCAGCAGCGTAGGGGTAGATCCAGATACGCAGTATTTT

clone size: many
V gene: TRBV5-1
D gene: .
J gene: TRBJ2-2
CDR3 protein: CASSLTGNTGELFF
CDR3 DNA: TGCGCCAGCAGCCTGACAGGGAACACCGGGGAGCTGTTTTTT

clone size: .
V gene: TRBV27
D gene: .
J gene: TRBJ2-5
CDR3 protein: CASSSGGSQETQYF
CDR3 DNA: TGTGCCAGCAGTTCAGGTGGCAGCCAAGAGACCCAGTACTTC

clone size: .
V gene: TRBV10-2
D gene: .
J gene: TRBJ2-5
CDR3 protein: CASSEVGGSETQYF
CDR3 DNA: TGCGCCAGCAGTGAGGTGGGGGGCTCGGAGACCCAGTACTTC

clone size: .
V gene: TRBV4-1
D gene: .
J gene: TRBJ2-1
CDR3 protein: CASSQDPGGEQFF
CDR3 DNA: TGCGCCAGCAGCCAAGATCCCGGGGGCGAGCAGTTCTTC

clone size: .
V gene: TRBV6-5
D gene: .
J gene: TRBJ1-6
CDR3 protein: CASTESPGYSPLHF
CDR3 DNA: TGTGCCAGCACGGAAAGCCCGGGGTATTCACCCCTCCACTTT

clone size: .
V gene: TRBV4-1
D gene: .
J gene: TRBJ2-2
CDR3 protein: CASSPRWGTGELFF
CDR3 DNA: TGCGCCAGCAGCCCCCGATGGGGCACCGGGGAGCTGTTTTTT

clone size: few
V gene: TRBV11-2
D gene: .
J gene: TRBJ2-2
CDR3 protein: CASSLDTMELNTGELFF
CDR3 DNA: TGTGCCAGCAGCTTAGATACGATGGAGCTCAACACCGGGGAGCTGTTTTTT

clone size: .
V gene: TRBV5-1
D gene: .
J gene: TRBJ1-3
CDR3 protein: CASSLDPQRSSGNTIYF
CDR3 DNA: TGCGCCAGCAGCTTGGATCCGCAGAGAAGCTCTGGAAACACCATATATTTT

clone size: few
V gene: TRBV7-9
D gene: .
J gene: TRBJ2-1
CDR3 protein: CASSLRQGGGNEQFF
CDR3 DNA: TGTGCCAGCAGCTTGAGACAGGGAGGGGGCAATGAGCAGTTCTTC

clone size: .
V gene: TRBV5-8
D gene: .
J gene: TRBJ2-1
CDR3 protein: CASSVRESYNEQFF
CDR3 DNA: TGTGCCAGCAGCGTCAGGGAATCCTACAATGAGCAGTTCTTC